Listed here are 20 T cell receptor delta chains from one sample, sequenced in a study of gamma-delta T cells after stem cell transplantation. TCRdb re-identified clones in the RT-PCR reads via CATT. The repertoire holds a few thousand delta-chain clones, with roughly a fifth as singletons. The sequencing sample was made of gamma-delta T cells. The receptors shown here come from a human donor. It is not recorded whose cells these are; they may come from a transplant donor.

This clone was observed a single time. Only one base separates this from a far larger clonotype, so it likely reflects a read error. The V call is TRDV2, the J call TRDJ3, with TRDD3 matching over 12 bases. The CDR3 has 22 amino acids. In germline, CDR1 is GEAIGNYY, CDR2 EKD. The CDR3 here is CACDTAAGGYASSSWDTQQMFF. The DNA of the CDR3 is TGTGCCTGTGACACCGCGGCTGGGGGATACGCCTCAAGCTCCTGGGACACCCAACAGATGTTTTTC.

Of note for this clone: TCRdb attributes to this sequence the protein of a much larger clone, which differs from the DNA translation at residues 7 and 11; a read error is likely, and the protein displayed is translated from the DNA. This chain uses TRDV2 with TRDJ1; weak D call: TRDD3 (6 bases). This CDR3 region has 17 residues. Germline V gene lookup returns CDR1 GEAIGNYY and CDR2 EKD. Trimming removed 4 bases from V and 1 base from J, with 21 bases in between. CDR3 loop: CACDQLVDTGATDKLIF. As DNA, the CDR3 is TGTGCCTGTGATCAACTGGTGGATACAGGCGCCACCGATAAACTCATCTTT.

Concerning this clone itself: Translating this DNA gives a protein that differs at residue 17 from the TCRdb one, which belongs to a much larger clone; a read error is likely, and the protein shown is this translation. The V and J genes are TRDV2 and TRDJ1; 9 nucleotides align to TRDD3. The length of the CDR3 is 19 residues. Germline V CDR1 and CDR2: GEAIGNYY, EKD. The CDR3 here is CACENLSVLGDSRTDKPIF. The CDR3 nucleotides are TGTGCCTGTGAAAACCTTTCCGTACTGGGGGACTCGAGGACGGATAAACCCATCTTT.

Worth noting for this clone: TCRdb's entry gives the protein of a much larger clone, which mismatches this DNA's translation at residue 7, likely from a read error; the protein reported here is translated from the DNA. V and J are TRDV2 and TRDJ1; D call uncertain. V dropped 4 bases and J dropped 8 bases, with 19 bases sitting between them. The germline V gene encodes CDR1 GEAIGNYY and CDR2 EKD. The CDR3 spans 14 residues. This chain's CDR3 is CACERLTRDEKLIF. Written as DNA, the CDR3 is TGTGCCTGTGAACGCCTTACTAGGGACGAGAAACTCATCTTT.

This clone was recorded only once. This DNA's translation differs at residue 11 from TCRdb's protein, which comes from a much larger clone; a read error is likely, and the protein shown is translated from the DNA. The V call is TRDV2, the J call TRDJ1, with 7 bases matching TRDD3. The CDR3 contains 17 residues. Germline CDR1 and CDR2: GEAIGNYY and EKD. Trimming at V came to 4 bases and at J to 0 bases, leaving 13 bases not matched to a gene. The CDR3 region is CACEGLGTGDYTDKLIF. As DNA, the CDR3 is TGTGCCTGTGAGGGACTGGGTACTGGGGATTACACCGATAAACTCATCTTT.

This clone is labeled medium-sized. The chain combines TRDV2 with TRDJ1, with 12 positions matching TRDD3. CDR1 is GEAIGNYY and CDR2 is EKD in the germline V gene. V trimming: 3 bases; J trimming: 3 bases; junction bases outside the gene matches: 10. The CDR3 runs to 17 residues. Written as DNA, the CDR3 is TGTGCCTGTGACTTTATACTGGGGGATACAATGGCCGATAAACTCATCTTT. As protein: CACDFILGDTMADKLIF.

This clone came up a few times. A much larger clone sits a single nucleotide away, making a read error possible. The chain uses TRDV2 and TRDJ1, with 10 nucleotides matching TRDD3. Germline V gene lookup returns CDR1 GEAIGNYY and CDR2 EKD. The CDR3 has 21 residues. The J segment lost 0 bases and the V segment lost 3 bases, leaving 21 bases of the junction unmatched. The CDR3 nucleotides are TGTGCCTGTGACGCCATTGAGTGGGGGATACAAAAAATACAGTACACCGATAAACTCATCTTT. Translated: CACDAIEWGIQKIQYTDKLIF.

A remark on this clone: This is likely an artifact of a read error, given a far larger clone one base away. The chain combines TRDV2 with TRDJ1, with TRDD3 as a possible D gene (6 bases). This CDR3 is 18 amino acids long. Trimming took 3 bases from V and 10 from J, leaving 32 bases between them. From germline, CDR1 is GEAIGNYY and CDR2 EKD. The CDR3 DNA is TGTGCCTGTGACGCCGTGGCTTCGCGGAAGCTACTGGGCGCGGGACTCATCTTT. Translating gives CACDAVASRKLLGAGLIF.

Notes on this clone: TCRdb lists the protein of a much larger clone for this DNA, which differs at residue 16, so this is likely a read error; the protein given here is translated from the DNA itself. The genes are TRDV2 and TRDJ1, with 9 bases aligning to TRDD3. This CDR3 comprises 17 residues. Germline V gene sequence: CDR1 GEAIGNYY, CDR2 EKD. CDR3 DNA: TGTGCCTGTGACTCACTGGGGGAGGCCGCTTACACCGATAAACTCACCTTT. Its protein is CACDSLGEAAYTDKLTF.

By proportion, this clone is medium-sized. The V and J genes are TRDV2 and TRDJ1; 13 bases align to TRDD3. V shed 0 bases and J 0 bases; nucleotides not matched to a gene: 12. Germline loops: CDR1 GEAIGNYY, CDR2 EKD. This CDR3 is 20 amino acids long. CDR3 in amino acids: CACDTLVLGDTGGYTDKLIF. DNA for the CDR3: TGTGCCTGTGACACCCTTGTACTGGGGGATACGGGAGGGTACACCGATAAACTCATCTTT.

On this clone: Possible read error: a much larger clone is one base away. This chain joins TRDV2 and TRDJ1, with 10 nucleotides matching TRDD3. The germline V gene encodes CDR1 GEAIGNYY and CDR2 EKD. The CDR3 runs to 22 residues. Trimming cost V 3 bases and J 0 bases; bases outside gene matches: 24. CDR3 nucleotides: TGTGCCTGTGACCCAGTACAGGGGGATACGCGTGTTGGCAGGATCAACACCGATAAACTCATCTTT. This encodes CACDPVQGDTRVGRINTDKLIF.

For this clone: A read error likely explains this, since a far larger clone differs by one base. The J gene is TRDJ1, the V gene TRDV2, with 11 bases aligning to TRDD3. Germline V CDR1 and CDR2: GEAIGNYY, EKD. V shed 0 bases, J shed 0 bases, and the junction held 17 bases outside the gene matches. The CDR3 is 21 residues long. DNA for the CDR3: TGTGCCTGTGACACCTTATACAATGGGGGATACGAAGTGTTTAACACCGATAAACTCATCTTT. This codes for CACDTLYNGGYEVFNTDKLIF.

To note about this clone: A far larger clone is one nucleotide away, so this likely arose from a read error. The V gene is TRDV2, the J gene TRDJ1; 13 bases are shared with TRDD3. This CDR3 has 18 residues. Germline lookup yields CDR1 GEAIGNYY and CDR2 EKD. CDR3 sequence (DNA): TGTGCCTGTGACACCGTGGGGGTACTGGGGGATACGGCCGATAAATTCATCTTT. This sequence encodes CACDTVGVLGDTADKFIF.

Note on this clone: A much larger clone differs from this one at a single base, so this may be a read error. Other nucleotide sequences from this sample produce the same CDR3. The chain uses TRDV2 and TRDJ1; 10 bases line up with TRDD3. CDR1 and CDR2 from the germline V gene are GEAIGNYY and EKD. CDR3 length: 18 amino acids. J was trimmed by 0 bases and V by 0 bases; bases with no gene match: 9. CDR3 residues: CACDTVPGGYAYTDKLIF. As DNA, the CDR3 is TGTGCCTGTGACACCGTACCTGGGGGATATGCATACACCGATAAACTCATCTTT.

The CDR3 DNA follows: TGTGCCTGTGACGCCTTGTTGGTGGGGGATAAATCAGCCGATAAACTCATCTTT. It yields the protein CACDALLVGDKSADKLIF. The chain uses TRDV2 and TRDJ1; 9 bases fit TRDD3. The CDR3 is 18 residues long. V gave up 3 bases and J gave up 3 bases; unmatched junction bases: 16. From germline, CDR1 is GEAIGNYY and CDR2 EKD.

This clone has only a few counts. The chain uses TRDV2 and TRDJ1, with 10 nucleotides matching TRDD3. CDR3 size: 14 residues. With 2 bases clipped from V and 4 bases from J, the junction kept 3 bases outside the gene matches. Germline V lookup: CDR1 GEAIGNYY, CDR2 EKD. CDR3 sequence (DNA): TGTGCCTGTGACAGACTGGGGGATGGCGATAAACTCATCTTT. Amino acid sequence: CACDRLGDGDKLIF.

Within the sample, this clone is medium-sized. V usage is TRDV2 and J usage is TRDJ1, with TRDD3 matching 7 bases. The ends lost 0 bases at V and 0 bases at J; junction bases unmatched: 18. This CDR3 comprises 20 residues. The V gene's germline CDR1 is GEAIGNYY and CDR2 EKD. The CDR3 DNA reads as TGTGCCTGTGACACCCTGGGGGGGTCTCATCTCATTGGGGACACCGATAAACTCATCTTT. This codes for CACDTLGGSHLIGDTDKLIF.

This clone showed up just a few times. TCRdb attributes to this sequence the protein of a much larger clone, which differs from the DNA translation at residue 2; a read error is likely, and the protein displayed is translated from the DNA. The V call is TRDV2, the J call TRDJ1, with a possible D match to TRDD3 (5 bases). There are 15 residues in the CDR3. Germline V CDR1 and CDR2: GEAIGNYY, EKD. The CDR3 DNA is TGTTCCTGTGACGCCGTACTGGCGAAAACCGATAAACTCATCTTT. Its translation: CSCDAVLAKTDKLIF.

This clone turned up a few times. This chain connects TRDV1 to TRDJ1; TRDD3 aligns across 13 bases. Germline CDR1 and CDR2: TSWWSYY and QGS. The CDR3 has 21 amino acids. The V and J ends lost 6 bases and 0 bases, in that order; junction bases with no gene match: 19. The CDR3 bases are TGTGCTCTTGGCTCCGGCCTCCCCATGCACTGGGGGATACGCGACACCGATAAACTCATCTTT. It encodes CALGSGLPMHWGIRDTDKLIF.

This clone has a handful of counts. It differs at one base from a far larger clone, so likely a read error. The rearrangement joins TRDV2 to TRDJ1; 13 bases line up with TRDD3. After removal of 0 bases from V and 5 bases from J, the junction contained 14 bases not matched to a gene. From germline, CDR1 is GEAIGNYY and CDR2 EKD. The CDR3 spans 19 residues. The CDR3 bases are TGTGCCTGTGACACCGGCAGCCGGACTGGGGGATACGGTGGAGATAAACTCATCTTT. It encodes CACDTGSRTGGYGGDKLIF.